The 2 T cell receptor beta chains below all came from one sample that was sequenced in a study of blood T cell repertoires in COVID-19. Method: immunoSEQ multiplex PCR; TCRdb's copy keeps in-frame clones and lacks some. The sample includes 50,000 to 65,000 clones, roughly 90% of them seen just once. The sample taken for sequencing was peripheral blood. The receptors were sampled from a human donor in a cohort sampled during active COVID-19.

The rearrangement uses TRBV14 and TRBJ2-3, with D unclear. V shed 4 bases and J shed 5 bases, with 10 bases lying between them. Germline-derived CDR1 and CDR2 are SGHDN and FVKESK. The CDR3 covers 13 residues. CDR3 nucleotides: TGTGCCAGCAGCCTCACCACTCGAGATACGCAGTATTTT. It translates to CASSLTTRDTQYF.

This clone occurred a few times. V and J are TRBV6-6 and TRBJ1-5, with 11 bases lining up with TRBD1. Per germline, CDR1 MNHNY and CDR2 SVGAGI (reference sequence). Trimming took 8 bases from V and 2 from J; bases not matched to a gene: 2. The CDR3 has 14 amino acids. The CDR3 here is CASQGQGGNQPQHF. The CDR3 DNA is TGTGCCAGCCAGGGACAGGGGGGCAATCAGCCCCAGCATTTT.